This TCR beta chain was captured by sequencing in a study of shared clonotypes between healthy human individuals. Overall study findings and caveats: It was anticipated that sequencing depth would influence how many clonotypes donors shared.

Input per replicate PCR of unsorted PBMC was around 0.3 ug DNA, corresponding to tens of thousands of T cell genomes. Per the authors' pipeline: ImmunoSEQ gave junction-only sequences without quality scores, so filtering differed. TCRdb keeps only in-frame clones here, not all; method: immunoSEQ multiplex PCR. From that table come the V and J calls and clone size; the DNA was used to work out D and trimming. The sample holds approximately 500,000 clones, more than 65% seen once. The germline gives CDR1 LNHDA, CDR2 SQIVND (reference sequence). V gave up 5 bases and J gave up 12 bases, with 17 bases separating them. The CDR3 spans 13 residues. Of note for this clone: Its antigen is still unknown.

The chain has TRBV19 and TRBJ2-1, with D tentatively TRBD2 (5 bases). Sequences were obtained from PBMCs. The TCR originated in a woman aged 40 to 50 in good health. Some clones in this sample may be carry-over from other donors' samples. The CDR3 loop is CASSAPEGQGQFF. The CDR3, as DNA: TGTGCCAGTAGTGCCCCCGAGGGTCAAGGGCAGTTCTTC.